This is a list of T cell receptor beta chains from one sample in a study of blood T cell repertoires in COVID-19. Using immunoSEQ multiplex PCR, the repertoire was profiled, and TCRdb retains in-frame clones only, with some absent. Of approximately 160,000 clones listed, more than 85% are singletons. The sample comprised peripheral blood. These receptors originate from a woman in her sixties or seventies with COVID-19, enrolled during active disease. The conserved cysteine and the conserved F or W are not part of the CDR3 here.

TRBV20-1 | SARVEAEAF
TRBV30 | AWIVRDRYYGYT
TRBV7-2 | ASRGQASGGYEKLF
TRBV5-1 | ASSLAQAGTEAF
TRBV4-2 | ASSQDRVRHGGRTEAF
TRBV13 | ASSLRAGSSTDTQY
TRBV18 | ASSTPTVTYGYT
TRBV11-3 | ASSLRSSGEETQY
TRBV18 | ASSPGGGQPQH
TRBV19 | ASSRTGLPEKLF
TRBV30 | AWMREENIQY
TRBV7-2 | ASSLGVAGGGTDTQY
TRBV7-9 | ASSFTGGNTEAF
TRBV5-5 | ASSLVGQYNEQF
TRBV27 | ASSMRTANTEAF
TRBV20-1 | SAPGLDEQF
TRBV6-2/TRBV6-3 | ASSWTSGGENEQF
TRBV30 | AWSAHLRGGYT
TRBV7-3 | ASSPGVLYEQY
TRBV5-1 | ASSLGSTGSYEQY
TRBV10-3 | ASQGLYGYT
TRBV5-1 | ASSSTTRGGRTGELF
TRBV20-1 | SASSGYGYT
TRBV19 | ASTYSQGNTEAF
TRBV7-2 | ASSLLEGGSEAF
TRBV7-2 | ASSLGTPGNTIY
TRBV5-6 | ASSTPRTGPYGYT
TRBV6-4 | ASSDDDGREAF
TRBV7-2 | ASSLGTGTTQPQH
TRBV10-3 | AISELNTGELF
TRBV18 | ASSSPPGLGWGNTIY
TRBV7-2 | ASRQTRRYPDTQY